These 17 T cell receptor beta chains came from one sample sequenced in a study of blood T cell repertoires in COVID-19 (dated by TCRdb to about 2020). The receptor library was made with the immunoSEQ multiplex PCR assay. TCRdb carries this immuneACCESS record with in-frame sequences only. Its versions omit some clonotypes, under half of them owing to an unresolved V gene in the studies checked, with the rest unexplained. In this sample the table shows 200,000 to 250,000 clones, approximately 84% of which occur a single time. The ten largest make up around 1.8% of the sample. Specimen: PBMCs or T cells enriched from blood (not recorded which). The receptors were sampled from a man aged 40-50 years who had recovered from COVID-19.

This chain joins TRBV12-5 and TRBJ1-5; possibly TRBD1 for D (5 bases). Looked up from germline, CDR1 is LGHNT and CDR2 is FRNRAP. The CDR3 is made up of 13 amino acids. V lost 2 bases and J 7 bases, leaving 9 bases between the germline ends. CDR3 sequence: CASGLRGDQPQHF. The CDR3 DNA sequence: TGTGCTAGTGGTTTGCGCGGGGACCAGCCCCAGCATTTT.

The CDR3 region has the DNA TGTGCCAGTGGTGGGACAGGGAATCAGCCCCAGCATTTT. Translation gives CASGGTGNQPQHF. V gene TRBV19 combines with J gene TRBJ1-5; 9 nucleotides agree with TRBD1. J lost 4 bases, V lost 8 bases, and 3 bases had no gene match. There are 13 residues in the CDR3. Germline lookup yields CDR1 LNHDA and CDR2 SQIVND (reference sequence).

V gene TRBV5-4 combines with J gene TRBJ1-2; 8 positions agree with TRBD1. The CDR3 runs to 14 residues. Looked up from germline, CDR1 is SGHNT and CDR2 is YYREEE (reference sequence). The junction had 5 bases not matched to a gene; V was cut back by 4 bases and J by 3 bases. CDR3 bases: TGTGCCAGCAGCATCCCGACAGGGGACTATGGCTACACCTTC. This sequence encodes CASSIPTGDYGYTF.

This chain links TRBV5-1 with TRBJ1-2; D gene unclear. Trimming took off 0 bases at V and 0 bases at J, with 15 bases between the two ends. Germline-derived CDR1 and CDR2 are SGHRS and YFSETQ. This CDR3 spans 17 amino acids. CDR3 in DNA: TGCGCCAGCAGCTTGGCCGTCGTTGGCACAGCTAACTATGGCTACACCTTC. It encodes CASSLAVVGTANYGYTF.

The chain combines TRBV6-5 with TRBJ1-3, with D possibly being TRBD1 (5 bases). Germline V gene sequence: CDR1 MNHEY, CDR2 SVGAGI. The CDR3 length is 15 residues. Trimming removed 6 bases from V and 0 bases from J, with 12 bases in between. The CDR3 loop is CASSTDTSSGNTIYF. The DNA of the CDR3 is TGTGCCAGCAGCACGGACACAAGCTCTGGAAACACCATATATTTT.

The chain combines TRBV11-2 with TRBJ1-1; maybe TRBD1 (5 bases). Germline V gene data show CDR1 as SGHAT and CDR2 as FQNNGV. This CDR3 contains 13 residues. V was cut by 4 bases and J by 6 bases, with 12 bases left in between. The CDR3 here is CASSSPGRPEAFF. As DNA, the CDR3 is TGTGCCAGCAGCTCCCCAGGGAGGCCTGAAGCTTTCTTT.

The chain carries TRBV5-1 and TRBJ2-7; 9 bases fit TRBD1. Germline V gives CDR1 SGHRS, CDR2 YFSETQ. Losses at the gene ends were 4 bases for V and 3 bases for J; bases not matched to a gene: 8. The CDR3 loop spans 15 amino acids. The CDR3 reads CASSRGQGTLYEQYF. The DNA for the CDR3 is TGCGCCAGCAGCCGAGGACAGGGGACTCTCTACGAGCAGTACTTC.

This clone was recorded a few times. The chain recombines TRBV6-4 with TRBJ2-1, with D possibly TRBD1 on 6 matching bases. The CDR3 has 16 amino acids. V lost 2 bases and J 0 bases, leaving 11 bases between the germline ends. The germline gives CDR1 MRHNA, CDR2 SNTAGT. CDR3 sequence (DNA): TGTGCCAGCAGTGACAGGGGGTACGCCTCCTACAATGAGCAGTTCTTC. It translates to CASSDRGYASYNEQFF.

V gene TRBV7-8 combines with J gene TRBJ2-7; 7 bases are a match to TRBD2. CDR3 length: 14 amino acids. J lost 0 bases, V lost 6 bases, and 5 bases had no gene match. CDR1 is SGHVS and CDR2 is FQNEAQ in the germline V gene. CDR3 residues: CASRPERGSYEQYF. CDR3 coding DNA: TGTGCCAGCAGGCCTGAGCGGGGCTCCTACGAGCAGTACTTC.

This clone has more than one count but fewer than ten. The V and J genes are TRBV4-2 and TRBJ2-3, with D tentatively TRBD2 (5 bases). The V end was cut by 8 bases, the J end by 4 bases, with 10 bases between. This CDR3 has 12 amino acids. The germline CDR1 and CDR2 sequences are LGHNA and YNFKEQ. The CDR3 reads CASDTGSDTQYF. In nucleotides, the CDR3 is TGTGCCAGCGATACGGGGTCAGATACGCAGTATTTT.

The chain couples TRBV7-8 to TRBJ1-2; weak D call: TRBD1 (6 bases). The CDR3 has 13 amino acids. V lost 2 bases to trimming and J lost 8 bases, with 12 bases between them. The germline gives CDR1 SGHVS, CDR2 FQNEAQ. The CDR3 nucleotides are TGTGCCAGCAGCTTAATCGGGGGGCGCGGCTACACCTTC. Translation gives CASSLIGGRGYTF.

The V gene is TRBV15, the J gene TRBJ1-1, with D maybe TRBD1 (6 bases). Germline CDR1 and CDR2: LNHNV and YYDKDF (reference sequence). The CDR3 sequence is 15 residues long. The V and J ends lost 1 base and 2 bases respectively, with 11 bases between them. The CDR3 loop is CATSRAETGNTEAFF. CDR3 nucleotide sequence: TGTGCCACCAGCAGAGCTGAGACAGGAAACACTGAAGCTTTCTTT.

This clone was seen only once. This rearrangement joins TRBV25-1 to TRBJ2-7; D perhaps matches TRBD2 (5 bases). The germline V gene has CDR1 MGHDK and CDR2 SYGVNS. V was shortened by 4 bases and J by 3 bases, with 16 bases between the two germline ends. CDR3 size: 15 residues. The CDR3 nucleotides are TGTGCCAGCAGTGGATACTTCGGGAATCTCTACGAGCAGTACTTC. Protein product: CASSGYFGNLYEQYF.

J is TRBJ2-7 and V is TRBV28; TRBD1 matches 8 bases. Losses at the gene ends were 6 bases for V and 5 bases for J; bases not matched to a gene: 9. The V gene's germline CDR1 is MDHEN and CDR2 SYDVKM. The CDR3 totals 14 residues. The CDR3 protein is CASRPSGGRHEQYF. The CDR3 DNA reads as TGTGCCAGCAGACCGTCAGGGGGCCGCCACGAGCAGTACTTC.

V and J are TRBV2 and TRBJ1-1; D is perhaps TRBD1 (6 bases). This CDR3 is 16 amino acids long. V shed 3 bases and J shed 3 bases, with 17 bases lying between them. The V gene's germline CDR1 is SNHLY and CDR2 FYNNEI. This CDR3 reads CASSDISFPGDTEAFF. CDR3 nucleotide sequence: TGTGCCAGCAGTGATATATCTTTCCCAGGGGACACTGAAGCTTTCTTT.

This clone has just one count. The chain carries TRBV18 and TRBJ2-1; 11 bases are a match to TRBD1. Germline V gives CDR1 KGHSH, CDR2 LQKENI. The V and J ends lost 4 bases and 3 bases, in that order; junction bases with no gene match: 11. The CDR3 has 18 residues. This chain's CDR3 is CASSLNLGQGAFYNEQFF. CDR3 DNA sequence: TGTGCCAGCTCACTCAACCTTGGACAGGGGGCGTTCTACAATGAGCAGTTCTTC.

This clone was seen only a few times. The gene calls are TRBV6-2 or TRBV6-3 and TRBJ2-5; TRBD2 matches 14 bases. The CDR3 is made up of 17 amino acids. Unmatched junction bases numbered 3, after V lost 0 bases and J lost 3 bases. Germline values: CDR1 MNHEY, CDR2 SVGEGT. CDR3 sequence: CASSYSRTSGGKETQYF. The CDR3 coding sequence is TGTGCCAGCAGTTACTCGAGGACTAGCGGGGGGAAAGAGACCCAGTACTTC.